This passage covers 7 T cell receptor beta chains from one sample sequenced in a study of cytomegalovirus exposure and HLA in healthy donors. PCR used 60 Vbeta primers and 13 Jbeta primers. Clones were read by immunoSEQ multiplex PCR, and TCRdb kept only the in-frame ones, dropping some. The table lists about 130,000 clones, about 74% of them singletons. Material: PBMCs. These receptors were collected from a woman in her fifties or sixties in good health and CMV-seropositive.

The V gene is TRBV5-6, the J gene TRBJ2-3, with 12 bases fitting TRBD1. Trimming cost V 5 bases and J 1 base; bases outside gene matches: 11. The germline V gene encodes CDR1 SGHDT and CDR2 YYEEEE. CDR3 length: 18 residues. CDR3 residues: CASSWGQGARRGTDTQYF. For the CDR3, the DNA is TGTGCCAGCAGTTGGGGACAGGGGGCGCGTCGGGGCACAGATACGCAGTATTTT. Using reference TRBV5-6 and TRBJ2-3 for the parts outside the CDR3, the full variable domain is DAGVTQSPTHLIKTRGQQVTLRCSPKSGHDTVSWYQQALGQGPQFIFQYYEEEERQRGNFPDRFSGHQFPNYSSELNVNALLLGDSALYLCASSWGQGARRGTDTQYFGPGTRLTVL.

J is TRBJ2-1 and V is TRBV9; 11 bases map to TRBD2. The V and J ends lost 0 bases and 4 bases, in that order; junction bases with no gene match: 3. The CDR3 extends over 16 amino acids. The V gene's germline CDR1 is SGDLS and CDR2 YYNGEE. CDR3 protein: CASSVAPSGGYNEQFF. CDR3 DNA sequence: TGTGCCAGCAGCGTAGCTCCTAGCGGGGGGTACAATGAGCAGTTCTTC. The variable domain in full, completed from reference TRBV9 and TRBJ2-1, reads DSGVTQTPKHLITATGQRVTLRCSPRSGDLSVYWYQQSLDQGLQFLIQYYNGEERAKGNILERFSAQQFPDLHSELNLSSLELGDSALYFCASSVAPSGGYNEQFFGPGTRLTVL.

This clone was seen more than once but under ten times. The rearrangement joins TRBV29-1 to TRBJ1-2; D gene uncertain. Germline CDR1 SQVTM, CDR2 ANQGSEA. The CDR3 consists of 11 residues. V dropped 4 bases and J dropped 8 bases, with 11 bases sitting between them. DNA of the CDR3: TGCAGCGTTGGAGCCCGTCGGGGCTACACCTTC. The encoded protein is CSVGARRGYTF.

In its sample, this clone was seen a few times. The chain has TRBV29-1 and TRBJ1-1, with TRBD1 as a possible D gene (6 bases). Trimming pared 5 bases from V and 0 bases from J, leaving 10 bases between. This CDR3 region has 13 residues. The germline gives CDR1 SQVTM, CDR2 ANQGSEA. CDR3 loop: CSVHQGLNTEAFF. The CDR3 DNA is TGCAGCGTTCACCAGGGGCTGAACACTGAAGCTTTCTTT.

J is TRBJ1-2 and V is TRBV4-1; possibly TRBD1 for D (6 bases). V lost 5 bases and J 8 bases, leaving 18 bases between the germline ends. This CDR3 has 14 amino acids. Germline CDR1 MGHRA, CDR2 YSYEKL. For the CDR3, the DNA is TGCGCCAGCAGCTCACCCCCTCAGGGACAAGGCTACACCTTC. As protein: CASSSPPQGQGYTF.

J is TRBJ1-2 and V is TRBV10-3, with D uncertain. This CDR3 has 14 amino acids. The germline V gene encodes CDR1 ENHRY and CDR2 SYGVKD. Trimming removed 0 bases at V and 4 bases at J, with 9 bases between. This CDR3 is CAISESSRGYGYTF. The CDR3 nucleotides are TGTGCCATCAGTGAGTCCTCACGGGGCTATGGCTACACCTTC.

This rearrangement joins TRBV6-1 to TRBJ2-2; D possibly corresponds to TRBD2 (6 bases). V dropped 4 bases and J dropped 7 bases, with 19 bases sitting between them. The CDR3 has 16 amino acids. Germline V gene data show CDR1 as MNHNS and CDR2 as SASEGT. The CDR3: CASSGHSAGSGGELFF. The CDR3 nucleotides are TGTGCCAGCAGTGGCCACTCGGCGGGGAGTGGCGGGGAGCTGTTTTTT.